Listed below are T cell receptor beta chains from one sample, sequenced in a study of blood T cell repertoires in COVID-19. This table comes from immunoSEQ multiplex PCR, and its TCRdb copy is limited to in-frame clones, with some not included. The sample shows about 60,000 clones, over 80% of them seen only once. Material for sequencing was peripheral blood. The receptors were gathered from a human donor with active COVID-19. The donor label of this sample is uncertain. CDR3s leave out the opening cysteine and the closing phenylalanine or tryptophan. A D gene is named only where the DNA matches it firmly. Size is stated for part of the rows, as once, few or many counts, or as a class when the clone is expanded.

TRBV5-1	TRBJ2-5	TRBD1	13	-	ASSPMGTGGETQY
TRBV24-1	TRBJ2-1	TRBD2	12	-	ATSDFGTSDEQF
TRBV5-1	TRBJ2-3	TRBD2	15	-	ASSLRTSGGGTDTQY
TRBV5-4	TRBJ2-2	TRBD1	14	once	ASSLGTGSDTGELF
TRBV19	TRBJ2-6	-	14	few	ASSPRLPSGANVLT
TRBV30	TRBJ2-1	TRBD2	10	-	AWRSSGIRQF
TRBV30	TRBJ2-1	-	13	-	AWDQLAGIYNEQF
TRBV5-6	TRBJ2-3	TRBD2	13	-	ASSVTSASTDTQY
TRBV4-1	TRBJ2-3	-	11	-	ASSQETGNTQY
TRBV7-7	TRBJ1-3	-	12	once	ASRSNSSGNTIY
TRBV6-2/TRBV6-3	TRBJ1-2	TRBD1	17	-	ASSSHSRDSVFSNYGYT
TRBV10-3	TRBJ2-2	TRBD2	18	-	AISDPPGAKREGNTGELF
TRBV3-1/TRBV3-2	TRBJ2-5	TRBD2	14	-	ASSQELAGWGETQY
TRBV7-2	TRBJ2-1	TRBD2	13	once	ASRTGGSSYNEQF
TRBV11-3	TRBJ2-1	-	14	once	ASSSFFGSSYNEQF
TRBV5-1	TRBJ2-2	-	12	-	ASSWATSSGELF
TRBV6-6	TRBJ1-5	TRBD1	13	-	ASSHDRVSNQPQH
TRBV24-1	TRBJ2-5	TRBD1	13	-	ATSAQQGAGETQY
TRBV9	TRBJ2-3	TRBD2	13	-	ASSLIAGGTDTQY
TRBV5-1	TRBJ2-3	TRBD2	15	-	ASSLVPSGGMPDTQY
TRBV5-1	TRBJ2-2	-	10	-	ASSLYPGELF
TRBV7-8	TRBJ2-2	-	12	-	ATPLDRGTGELF
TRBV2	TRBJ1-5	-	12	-	ASRRAGGNQPQH
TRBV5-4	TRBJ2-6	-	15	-	ASSLDTRSSGANVLT
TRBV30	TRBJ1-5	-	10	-	AWKGVNQPQH
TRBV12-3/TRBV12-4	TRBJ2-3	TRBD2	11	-	ASSLGLADTQY
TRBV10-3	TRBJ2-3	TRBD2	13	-	AIGAQREGPDTQY
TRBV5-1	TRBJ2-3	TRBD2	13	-	ASGLAGPRTDTQY
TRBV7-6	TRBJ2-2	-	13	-	ASSLTGGNTGELF
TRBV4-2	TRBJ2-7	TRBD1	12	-	ASSQAQGPNEQY
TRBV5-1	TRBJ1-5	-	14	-	ASSLASRGSSQPQH
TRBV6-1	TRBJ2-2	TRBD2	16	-	ASSALVAGGPGTGELF
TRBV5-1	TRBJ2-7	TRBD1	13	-	ASSLSQGVIYEQY
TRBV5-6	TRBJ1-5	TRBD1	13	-	ASSLRTGGNQPQH
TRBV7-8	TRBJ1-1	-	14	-	ASNPFGGLMNTEAF
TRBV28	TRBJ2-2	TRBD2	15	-	ARATRLAGDNTGELF
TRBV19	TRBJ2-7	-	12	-	ASSVTATGYEQY
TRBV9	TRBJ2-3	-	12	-	ASSVNGAPDTQY
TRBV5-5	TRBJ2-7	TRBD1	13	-	ASSLGTGGTYEQY
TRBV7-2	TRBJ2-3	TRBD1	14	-	ASSPGQGNPTDTQY
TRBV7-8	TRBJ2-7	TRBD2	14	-	ASSLGLAGVFYEQY
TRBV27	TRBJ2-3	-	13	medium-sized	ASSLSHAVTDTQY
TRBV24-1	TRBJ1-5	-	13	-	ATSVNSRSNQPQH
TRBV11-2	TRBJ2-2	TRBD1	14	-	ASSPTGTGYTGELF
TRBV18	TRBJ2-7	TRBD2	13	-	ASSLRAGVFYEQY
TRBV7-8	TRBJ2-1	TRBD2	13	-	ASSRTSGRAGEQF
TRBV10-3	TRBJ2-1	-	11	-	AIRGGEDNEQF
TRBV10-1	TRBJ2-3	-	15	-	ASTNRRGLSPTDTQY